The 23 T cell receptor beta chains in this list originate from one sample, sequenced in a study of cytomegalovirus exposure and HLA in healthy donors. The PCR made use of 60 Vbeta and 13 Jbeta primers. Here immunoSEQ multiplex PCR was the method, and the copy in TCRdb shows in-frame clones only, minus some. The sample lists around 80,000 clones, around 79% occurring once. The sample comprised PBMCs. The receptors shown here come from a man between 18 and 35 years old in good health and CMV-seropositive.

The CDR3 nucleotides read TGTGCCAGCAGGCGGGTCAGAAACTACGAGCAGTACTTC. Its translation is CASRRVRNYEQYF. This chain connects TRBV6-5 to TRBJ2-7; D possibly corresponds to TRBD2 (5 bases). V was clipped by 6 bases and J by 3 bases, with 12 bases between them. This CDR3 contains 13 residues. Germline CDR1 MNHEY, CDR2 SVGAGI.

The V call is TRBV10-2, the J call TRBJ2-6; 8 positions match TRBD2. Trimming took 4 bases from V and 1 from J; bases not matched to a gene: 0. The CDR3 sequence is 15 residues long. Germline-derived CDR1 and CDR2 are WSHSY and SAAADI. The DNA for the CDR3 is TGCGCCAGCAGTGGCGGGGGGTCTGGGGCCAACGTCCTGACTTTC. Its protein product is CASSGGGSGANVLTF.

The chain recombines TRBV10-3 with TRBJ2-7; no firm D call. Trimming took 6 bases from V and 0 from J, leaving 6 bases between them. Germline CDR1 and CDR2: ENHRY and SYGVKD. This CDR3 region has 12 residues. CDR3 nucleotides: TGTGCCATCAGCCTGTCCTCCTACGAGCAGTACTTC. This translates into CAISLSSYEQYF.

V is TRBV5-4 and J is TRBJ1-2; 9 bases agree with TRBD1. The CDR3 covers 14 residues. The ends lost 4 bases at V and 7 bases at J; junction bases unmatched: 8. The germline gives CDR1 SGHNT, CDR2 YYREEE (reference sequence). The CDR3 DNA is TGTGCCAGCAGCCGCTTGGGACAGGGAGGTGGCTACACCTTC. Encoded protein: CASSRLGQGGGYTF.

The chain has TRBV11-2 and TRBJ2-7, with a tentative D call TRBD1 (6 bases). Germline V gene lookup returns CDR1 SGHAT and CDR2 FQNNGV. V was trimmed by 5 bases and J by 5 bases, leaving 19 bases between them. This CDR3 spans 15 amino acids. The CDR3 coding sequence is TGTGCCAGCAGCCCGGGGACATTTTCGGGTGACGAGCAGTACTTC. Amino acids: CASSPGTFSGDEQYF.

The chain combines TRBV6-5 with TRBJ2-3, with D unclear. The germline V gene encodes CDR1 MNHEY and CDR2 SVGAGI. V lost 2 bases and J 6 bases, leaving 3 bases between the germline ends. The CDR3 contains 11 residues. In nucleotides, the CDR3 is TGTGCCAGCAGTTACCTGGATACGCAGTATTTT. It yields the protein CASSYLDTQYF.

V gene TRBV10-3 combines with J gene TRBJ1-4, with 9 bases matching TRBD1. This CDR3 spans 15 amino acids. Germline trimming cut 10 bases from V and 0 bases from J; bases unmatched to any gene: 6. CDR1 and CDR2 from the germline V gene are ENHRY and SYGVKD. CDR3 nucleotides: TGTGCCACGGGACAGGGCGCGGCAACTAATGAAAAACTGTTTTTT. Protein product: CATGQGAATNEKLFF.

Only one count was recorded for this clone. The CDR3, as DNA: TGTGCCATTTGGACAGGGAATTACTATGGCTACACCTTC. Encoded protein: CAIWTGNYYGYTF. V usage is TRBV10-3 and J usage is TRBJ1-2; 8 bases match TRBD1. This CDR3 is built from 13 residues. Germline assignment: CDR1 ENHRY and CDR2 SYGVKD. The trim removed 9 bases at V and 3 bases at J, leaving 6 bases unmatched.

The rearrangement links TRBV28 to TRBJ2-7, with 11 bases identical to TRBD2. This CDR3 has 18 residues. Germline CDR1 is MDHEN and CDR2 is SYDVKM. V dropped 5 bases and J dropped 5; count of bases not matched to a gene: 17. The CDR3 sequence: CASSPPGLAAHRAHEQYF. For the CDR3, the DNA is TGTGCCAGCAGTCCTCCGGGACTAGCGGCCCACCGTGCGCACGAGCAGTACTTC.

The chain uses TRBV6-4 and TRBJ1-1, with D unresolved. This CDR3 is built from 13 residues. V shed 5 bases and J shed 0 bases, with 7 bases lying between them. CDR1 is MRHNA, CDR2 SNTAGT, per germline. The CDR3 here is CASSSLMNTEAFF. CDR3 DNA: TGTGCCAGCAGTTCCTTAATGAACACTGAAGCTTTCTTT.

This clone has more than one count but fewer than ten. The chain joins TRBV29-1 to TRBJ2-3; D not certain. The CDR3 has 13 residues. CDR1 and CDR2 (germline): SQVTM, ANQGSEA. Trimming left V 4 bases short and J 2 bases short, with 10 bases between. CDR3 protein: CSVGAQYTDTQYF. CDR3 bases: TGCAGCGTTGGTGCCCAGTACACAGATACGCAGTATTTT.

The chain carries TRBV29-1 and TRBJ2-5; 8 bases are a match to TRBD2. The CDR3 is made up of 13 amino acids. V shed 4 bases, J shed 5 bases, and the junction held 6 bases outside the gene matches. Germline V gene lookup returns CDR1 SQVTM and CDR2 ANQGSEA. CDR3 nucleotides: TGCAGCGTTGGACTAGCGCTGGGGGAGACCCAGTACTTC. Amino acid sequence: CSVGLALGETQYF.

Only one count was recorded for this clone. This chain joins TRBV5-1 and TRBJ2-6; 7 positions agree with TRBD1. V shed 3 bases, J shed 10 bases, and the junction held 4 bases outside the gene matches. Germline CDR1 SGHRS, CDR2 YFSETQ. The CDR3 contains 13 residues. Here the CDR3 DNA reads TGCGCCAGCAGCTCAGGGGGAGATAACGTCCTGACTTTC. Protein: CASSSGGDNVLTF.

This sequence joins TRBV28 and TRBJ1-1; D remains ambiguous. V was trimmed by 5 bases and J by 10 bases, leaving 20 bases between them. CDR1 and CDR2 from the germline V gene are MDHEN and SYDVKM. The CDR3 consists of 14 residues. The CDR3 region is CASSPAAEGFVAFF. CDR3 in DNA: TGTGCCAGCAGTCCCGCGGCGGAGGGATTTGTAGCTTTCTTT.

The chain combines TRBV6-5 with TRBJ2-7; D gene ambiguous. The V and J ends lost 6 bases and 3 bases respectively, with 12 bases between them. The CDR3 length is 13 residues. Germline V lookup: CDR1 MNHEY, CDR2 SVGAGI. The CDR3 reads CASSLRPYYEQYF. The CDR3 coding sequence is TGTGCCAGCAGCCTCCGTCCCTACTACGAGCAGTACTTC.

The V gene is TRBV11-2, the J gene TRBJ1-1, with no clear D. Between the trimmed V and J ends, which lost 4 bases and 3 bases, there was a span of 9 bases. This CDR3 is 13 amino acids long. Germline V gives CDR1 SGHAT, CDR2 FQNNGV. CDR3 protein: CASSSGGYTEAFF. The CDR3 DNA is TGTGCCAGCAGCTCAGGAGGGTACACTGAAGCTTTCTTT.

The chain links TRBV29-1 to TRBJ1-6; D perhaps matches TRBD1 (6 bases). Germline-derived CDR1 and CDR2 are SQVTM and ANQGSEA. V was clipped by 6 bases and J by 7 bases, with 13 bases between them. The length of the CDR3 is 13 residues. DNA of the CDR3: TGCAGCGTGGGGGCCGGAGGAAATTCACCCCTCCACTTT. The encoded protein is CSVGAGGNSPLHF.

The chain recombines TRBV12-5 with TRBJ2-1; TRBD1 matches at 10 bases. The CDR3 length is 17 residues. J gave up 4 bases and V 1 base, and 7 bases lay outside the gene matches. The germline CDR1 and CDR2 sequences are LGHNT and FRNRAP. The CDR3 protein is CASGLDLSGQGYNEQFF. CDR3 bases: TGTGCTAGTGGTTTGGACCTTTCGGGACAGGGGTACAATGAGCAGTTCTTC. Variable domain in full (rest from reference TRBV12-5 and TRBJ2-1): DARVTQTPRHKVTEMGQEVTMRCQPILGHNTVFWYRQTMMQGLELLAYFRNRAPLDDSGMPKDRFSAEMPDATLATLKIQPSEPRDSAVYFCASGLDLSGQGYNEQFFGPGTRLTVL.

The CDR3 region is CASSVGGLGYEQYF. CDR3 coding DNA: TGTGCCAGCAGTGTCGGAGGGCTGGGCTACGAGCAGTACTTC. The V gene is TRBV28, the J gene TRBJ2-7; possibly TRBD2 for D (6 bases). The V and J ends lost 5 bases and 3 bases respectively, with 14 bases between them. This CDR3 has 14 amino acids. Germline CDR1 and CDR2: MDHEN and SYDVKM.

The chain employs TRBV6-4 and TRBJ1-4, with TRBD1 as a possible D gene (5 bases). The germline V gene encodes CDR1 MRHNA and CDR2 SNTAGT. The V and J ends lost 2 bases and 8 bases respectively, with 15 bases between them. CDR3 length: 15 amino acids. This CDR3 is CASSDPCDRMEKLFF. In nucleotides, the CDR3 is TGTGCCAGCAGTGACCCATGCGACAGAATGGAAAAACTGTTTTTT.

The J gene is TRBJ1-2, the V gene TRBV11-2; possibly TRBD1 for D (6 bases). This CDR3 spans 13 amino acids. CDR1 and CDR2 from the germline V gene are SGHAT and FQNNGV. Trimming removed 5 bases from V and 2 bases from J, with 9 bases in between. The CDR3 DNA is TGTGCCAGCAGCGACCAGGGGAACTATGGCTACACCTTC. Translation: CASSDQGNYGYTF. Using reference TRBV11-2 and TRBJ1-2 for the parts outside the CDR3, the full variable domain is EAGVAQSPRYKIIEKRQSVAFWCNPISGHATLYWYQQILGQGPKLLIQFQNNGVVDDSQLPKDRFSAERLKGVDSTLKIQPAKLEDSAVYLCASSDQGNYGYTFGSGTRLTVV.

The genes are TRBV2 and TRBJ2-5; 7 positions match TRBD2. Germline V gene lookup returns CDR1 SNHLY and CDR2 FYNNEI. The CDR3 is made up of 14 amino acids. The junction had 13 bases not matched to a gene; V was cut back by 8 bases and J by 7 bases. The DNA for the CDR3 is TGTGCCAGCGGGTGGCTAGCGGAGGGAGGGACCCAGTACTTC. Encoded protein: CASGWLAEGGTQYF. Full variable domain (outside the CDR3, taken from reference TRBV2 and TRBJ2-5): EPEVTQTPSHQVTQMGQEVILRCVPISNHLYFYWYRQILGQKVEFLVSFYNNEISEKSEIFDDQFSVERPDGSNFTLKIRSTKLEDSAMYFCASGWLAEGGTQYFGPGTRLLVL.

J is TRBJ2-5 and V is TRBV5-1, with a tentative D call TRBD2 (5 bases). CDR1 is SGHRS and CDR2 is YFSETQ in the germline V gene. The germline V and J ends were trimmed by 0 bases and 2 bases, with 8 bases remaining between them. The CDR3 is 14 amino acids. Here the CDR3 reads CASSLVGEQETQYF. CDR3 DNA sequence: TGCGCCAGCAGCTTGGTGGGAGAACAAGAGACCCAGTACTTC.